This T cell receptor (beta chain) was captured by sequencing in a study of identical twins. With 5 bases removed from V and 5 bases from J, the gap between germline ends came to 6 bases. Germline V gives CDR1 SGHVS, CDR2 FQNEAQ. This CDR3 region has 11 residues. This clonotype was seen ten or more times. Its antigen is still unknown. MiXCR was run by TCRdb on the 5' RACE reads, yielding one entry per CDR3 protein. The sample has 600,000 to 850,000 distinct CDR3 sequences, 15% to 20% seen once. Whole-study findings and limits: Models underestimated how often monozygotic twins shared out-of-frame TCR alpha.

These data are also associated with another study on T cells expressing NK-cell markers. This second study notes: In several donors, these clonotypes also led the CD3+CD56-NKG2C+ fraction.

V gene TRBV7-8 combines with J gene TRBJ1-1; D ambiguous. The sequence derives from a woman aged 18-29 years in good health. The sequencing sample was made of PBMCs. CDR3: CASSPITEAFF. As DNA, the CDR3 is TGTGCCAGCAGCCCGATAACTGAAGCTTTCTTT.